The rows below give T cell receptor beta chains drawn from one sample of a study of Ad26.COV2.S vaccination and SARS-CoV-2 variants. Clones were read by immunoSEQ multiplex PCR, and TCRdb kept only the in-frame ones, dropping some. Among a few hundred thousand clones, around 86% were seen once, and the ten largest hold roughly 3.1%. This specimen was peripheral blood, taken in a trial of Ad26.COV2.S vaccine versus placebo. The receptors here all came from a person aged 18-60 years who received the Ad26.COV2.S COVID-19 vaccine or a placebo. The CDR3 runs from the conserved cysteine through the conserved F or W. Part of the rows lack a size; the others show once, few, many or a class for expanded clones.

v_gene: TRBV9
j_gene: TRBJ2-3
abundance: .
CDR3aa: CASSLTTDTQYF

v_gene: TRBV11-2
j_gene: TRBJ2-7
abundance: once
CDR3aa: CASTEQFSYEQYF

v_gene: TRBV7-9
j_gene: TRBJ1-4
abundance: .
CDR3aa: CASSLGDANEKLFF

v_gene: TRBV11-3
j_gene: TRBJ2-7
abundance: .
CDR3aa: CASSPGGVYEQYF

v_gene: TRBV7-6
j_gene: TRBJ2-2
abundance: .
CDR3aa: CASSYDSWGTGELFF

v_gene: TRBV9
j_gene: TRBJ2-5
abundance: .
CDR3aa: CASSREGTETQYF

v_gene: TRBV7-8
j_gene: TRBJ2-1
abundance: .
CDR3aa: CASSLAGGGAGNEQFF

v_gene: TRBV9
j_gene: TRBJ1-1
abundance: .
CDR3aa: CASSPREGGYTEAFF

v_gene: TRBV4-1
j_gene: TRBJ2-7
abundance: few
CDR3aa: CASSQGRQSYEQYF

v_gene: TRBV5-6
j_gene: TRBJ1-3
abundance: .
CDR3aa: CARRGYGNTIYF

v_gene: TRBV7-7
j_gene: TRBJ2-7
abundance: .
CDR3aa: CASSEGLAASYEQYF

v_gene: TRBV4-1
j_gene: TRBJ2-5
abundance: .
CDR3aa: CASSQWTGAGQETQYF

v_gene: TRBV6-5
j_gene: TRBJ2-6
abundance: .
CDR3aa: CASSYSSNSGANVLTF

v_gene: TRBV6-2/TRBV6-3
j_gene: TRBJ2-3
abundance: few
CDR3aa: CASSPRQGAGDTQYF

v_gene: TRBV7-9
j_gene: TRBJ1-4
abundance: .
CDR3aa: CASSLALPEGNEKLFF

v_gene: TRBV13
j_gene: TRBJ2-5
abundance: .
CDR3aa: CASSYGDETQYF

v_gene: TRBV9
j_gene: TRBJ1-5
abundance: few
CDR3aa: CASSRSSNQPQHF

v_gene: TRBV4-1
j_gene: TRBJ1-6
abundance: .
CDR3aa: CASSQETQINSPLHF

v_gene: TRBV27
j_gene: TRBJ1-5
abundance: .
CDR3aa: CASSLYALDQPQHF

v_gene: TRBV19
j_gene: TRBJ2-7
abundance: .
CDR3aa: CASSINRDYEQYF

v_gene: TRBV12-3/TRBV12-4
j_gene: TRBJ1-2
abundance: few
CDR3aa: CASSLRAFGYTF

v_gene: TRBV5-1
j_gene: TRBJ2-3
abundance: .
CDR3aa: CASSLAGGQPDTQYF

v_gene: TRBV12-3/TRBV12-4
j_gene: TRBJ1-5
abundance: .
CDR3aa: CASSLETQPQHF

v_gene: TRBV14
j_gene: TRBJ2-2
abundance: .
CDR3aa: CASSPRVVTGELFF

v_gene: TRBV6-5
j_gene: TRBJ1-5
abundance: .
CDR3aa: CASSYRTDRGNQPQHF

v_gene: TRBV7-2
j_gene: TRBJ2-7
abundance: .
CDR3aa: CASSISARTGAYEQYF

v_gene: TRBV6-5
j_gene: TRBJ1-2
abundance: .
CDR3aa: CASSYQGQATF

v_gene: TRBV5-4
j_gene: TRBJ2-2
abundance: .
CDR3aa: CASSLAFPGGELFF

v_gene: TRBV5-4
j_gene: TRBJ1-2
abundance: .
CDR3aa: CASSLGGSLYGYTF

v_gene: TRBV5-6
j_gene: TRBJ1-1
abundance: .
CDR3aa: CASSFWVGRGNTEAFF

v_gene: TRBV7-8
j_gene: TRBJ1-4
abundance: .
CDR3aa: CASTETGRNEKLFF

v_gene: TRBV18
j_gene: TRBJ1-5
abundance: .
CDR3aa: CASSTDRVSNQPQHF

v_gene: TRBV30
j_gene: TRBJ2-2
abundance: .
CDR3aa: CAWRSRDRGDTGELFF

v_gene: TRBV29-1
j_gene: TRBJ1-4
abundance: .
CDR3aa: CSVLGTGDRANEKLFF

v_gene: TRBV6-5
j_gene: TRBJ2-5
abundance: .
CDR3aa: CASSYSRGLQETQYF

v_gene: TRBV2
j_gene: TRBJ1-6
abundance: .
CDR3aa: CASSDPRGNSPLHF

v_gene: TRBV5-8
j_gene: TRBJ2-5
abundance: .
CDR3aa: CATETGVQETQYF

v_gene: TRBV25-1
j_gene: TRBJ1-2
abundance: .
CDR3aa: CASTPSQGQGGYGYTF

v_gene: TRBV2
j_gene: TRBJ2-7
abundance: .
CDR3aa: CASSADRPSSYEQYF

v_gene: TRBV7-2
j_gene: TRBJ2-1
abundance: .
CDR3aa: CASSLLGGAGIGYEQFF

v_gene: TRBV7-9
j_gene: TRBJ2-3
abundance: .
CDR3aa: CASSPTGSGVGDTQYF

v_gene: TRBV5-4
j_gene: TRBJ2-2
abundance: few
CDR3aa: CASSRTQGSSGELFF

v_gene: TRBV4-1
j_gene: TRBJ2-7
abundance: .
CDR3aa: CASSPGTGKIHEQYF

v_gene: TRBV7-2
j_gene: TRBJ2-1
abundance: .
CDR3aa: CASSLNGHNEQFF

v_gene: TRBV5-1
j_gene: TRBJ1-2
abundance: .
CDR3aa: CASSLTNWDYGYTF